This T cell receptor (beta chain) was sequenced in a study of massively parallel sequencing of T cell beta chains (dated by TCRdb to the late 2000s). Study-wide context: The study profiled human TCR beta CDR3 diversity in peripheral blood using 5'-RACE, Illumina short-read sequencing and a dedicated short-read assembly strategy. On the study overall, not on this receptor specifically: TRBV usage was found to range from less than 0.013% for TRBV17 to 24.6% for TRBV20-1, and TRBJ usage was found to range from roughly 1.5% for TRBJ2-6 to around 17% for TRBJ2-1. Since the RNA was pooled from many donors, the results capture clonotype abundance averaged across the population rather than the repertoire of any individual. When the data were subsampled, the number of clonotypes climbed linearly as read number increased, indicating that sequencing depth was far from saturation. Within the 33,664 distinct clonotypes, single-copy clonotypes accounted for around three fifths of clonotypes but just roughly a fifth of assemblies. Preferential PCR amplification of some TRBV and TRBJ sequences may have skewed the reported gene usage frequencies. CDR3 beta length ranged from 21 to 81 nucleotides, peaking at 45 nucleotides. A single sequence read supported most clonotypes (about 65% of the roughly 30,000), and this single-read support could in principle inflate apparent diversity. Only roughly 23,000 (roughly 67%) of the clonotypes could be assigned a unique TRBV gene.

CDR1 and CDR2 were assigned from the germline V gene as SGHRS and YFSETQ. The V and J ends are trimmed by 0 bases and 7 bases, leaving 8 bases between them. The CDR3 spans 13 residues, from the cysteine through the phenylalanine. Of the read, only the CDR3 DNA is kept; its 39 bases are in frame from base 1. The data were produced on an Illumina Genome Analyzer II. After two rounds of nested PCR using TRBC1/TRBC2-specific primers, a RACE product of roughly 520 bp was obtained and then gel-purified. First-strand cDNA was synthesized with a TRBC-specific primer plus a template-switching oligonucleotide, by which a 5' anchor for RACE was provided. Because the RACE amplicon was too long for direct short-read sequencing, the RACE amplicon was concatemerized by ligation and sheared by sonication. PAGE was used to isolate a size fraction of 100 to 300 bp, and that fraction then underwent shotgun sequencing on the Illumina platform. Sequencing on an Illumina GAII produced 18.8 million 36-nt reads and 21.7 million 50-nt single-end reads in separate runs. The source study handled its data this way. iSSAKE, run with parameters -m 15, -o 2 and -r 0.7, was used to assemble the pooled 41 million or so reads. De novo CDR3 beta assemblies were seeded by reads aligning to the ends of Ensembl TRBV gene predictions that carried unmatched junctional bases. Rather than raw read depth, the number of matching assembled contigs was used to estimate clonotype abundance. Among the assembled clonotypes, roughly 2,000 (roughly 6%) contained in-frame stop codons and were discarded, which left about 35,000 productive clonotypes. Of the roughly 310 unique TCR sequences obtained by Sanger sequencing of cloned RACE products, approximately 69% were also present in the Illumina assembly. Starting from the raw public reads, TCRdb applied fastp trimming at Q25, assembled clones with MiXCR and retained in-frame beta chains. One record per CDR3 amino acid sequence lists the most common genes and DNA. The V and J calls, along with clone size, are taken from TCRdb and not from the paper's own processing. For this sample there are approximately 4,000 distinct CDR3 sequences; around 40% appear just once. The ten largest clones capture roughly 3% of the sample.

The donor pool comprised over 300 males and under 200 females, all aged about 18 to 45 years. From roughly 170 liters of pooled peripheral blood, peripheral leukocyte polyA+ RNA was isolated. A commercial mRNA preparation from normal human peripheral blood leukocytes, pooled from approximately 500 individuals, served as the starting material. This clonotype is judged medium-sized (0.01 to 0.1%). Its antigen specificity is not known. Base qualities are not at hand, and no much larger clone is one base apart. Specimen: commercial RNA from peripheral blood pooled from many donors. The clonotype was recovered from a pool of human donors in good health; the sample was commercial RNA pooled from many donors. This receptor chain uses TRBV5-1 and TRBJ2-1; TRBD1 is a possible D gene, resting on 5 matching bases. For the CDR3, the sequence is CASSLVRVNEQFF. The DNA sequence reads TGCGCCAGCAGCTTGGTCAGGGTAAATGAGCAGTTCTTC.